Following are 13 T cell receptor beta chains from one sample sequenced in a study of blood T cell repertoires in COVID-19. The data were produced by immunoSEQ multiplex PCR, yet TCRdb's version contains in-frame clones alone and is incomplete. The sample has approximately 50,000 clones, more than 75% seen once. The source material was PBMCs or T cells enriched from blood (not recorded which). The receptors here all came from a woman aged 45-60 years with acute COVID-19.

The chain is built from TRBV5-6 and TRBJ2-5; D might be TRBD1 (5 bases). The CDR3 covers 16 residues. Germline values: CDR1 SGHDT, CDR2 YYEEEE. Trimming cost V 0 bases and J 4 bases, with 16 bases left between them. The DNA for the CDR3 is TGTGCCAGCAGCTTGGCCTCTGGCAGGGTGGTAGAGACCCAGTACTTC. It codes for CASSLASGRVVETQYF.

The J gene is TRBJ1-2, the V gene TRBV6-5; D remains unclear. The CDR3 is 13 amino acids. V lost 6 bases and J lost 2, with 10 bases in between. Looked up from germline, CDR1 is MNHEY and CDR2 is SVGAGI. The CDR3 DNA reads TGTGCCAGCAGCTGGACTCTCAACTATGGCTACACCTTC. Protein product: CASSWTLNYGYTF.

The chain carries TRBV29-1 and TRBJ1-1; D is unresolved. Trimming shortened V by 1 base and J by 7 bases, and 7 bases separated the two germline ends. The germline CDR1 and CDR2 sequences are SQVTM and ANQGSEA. The CDR3 runs 11 residues. CDR3 sequence: CSVEGYGEAFF. Here the CDR3 DNA reads TGCAGCGTTGAAGGGTACGGTGAAGCTTTCTTT. Complete variable domain (other parts from reference TRBV29-1 and TRBJ1-1): SAVISQKPSRDICQRGTSLTIQCQVDSQVTMMFWYRQQPGQSLTLIATANQGSEATYESGFVIDKFPISRPNLTFSTLTVSNMSPEDSSIYLCSVEGYGEAFFGQGTRLTVV.

The V and J genes are TRBV5-1 and TRBJ1-4, with D tentatively TRBD1 (5 bases). Germline V gene data show CDR1 as SGHRS and CDR2 as YFSETQ. Trimming cost V 5 bases and J 3 bases, with 17 bases left between them. The CDR3 runs to 16 residues. The CDR3 spells CASRRLSGGANEKLFF. The CDR3 nucleotides are TGCGCCAGCAGGCGCCTTTCGGGAGGGGCTAATGAAAAACTGTTTTTT.

The genes are TRBV5-1 and TRBJ1-2, with D perhaps TRBD1 (6 bases). V gave up 4 bases and J gave up 2 bases, with 12 bases separating them. Germline V lookup: CDR1 SGHRS, CDR2 YFSETQ. The CDR3 runs to 14 residues. The CDR3 is CASSLRDKNYGYTF. For the CDR3, the DNA is TGCGCCAGCAGCCTCCGGGACAAAAACTATGGCTACACCTTC.

This chain joins TRBV2 and TRBJ1-4; 10 bases are a match to TRBD1. The CDR3 length is 14 residues. Germline V CDR1 and CDR2: SNHLY, FYNNEI. After removal of 5 bases from V and 5 bases from J, the junction contained 2 bases not matched to a gene. CDR3 DNA: TGTGCCAGCAGTAGGGGACAGGGGAATGAAAAACTGTTTTTT. Its protein product is CASSRGQGNEKLFF.

This clone was recorded only once. The rearrangement joins TRBV3-1 (or the pseudogene TRBV3-2) to TRBJ2-3; 8 nucleotides line up with TRBD2. Germline values: CDR1 LGHDT, CDR2 YNNKEL (reference sequence). The CDR3 runs 18 residues. Unmatched junction bases numbered 18, after V lost 5 bases and J lost 5 bases. CDR3 bases: TGTGCCAGCAGCTCTTCCGGGTTCGGCGGGAGGCTCGGAGATACGCAGTATTTT. Its protein product is CASSSSGFGGRLGDTQYF.

The chain has TRBV6-5 and TRBJ1-1; D unresolved. The CDR3 consists of 14 residues. The V gene's germline CDR1 is MNHEY and CDR2 SVGAGI. The V end was cut by 4 bases, the J end by 0 bases, with 9 bases between. The CDR3 DNA reads as TGTGCCAGCAGTTGGGGAGAAATGAACACTGAAGCTTTCTTT. Translating it yields CASSWGEMNTEAFF.

The chain carries TRBV10-3 and TRBJ2-1; the match to TRBD1 covers 10 bases. The CDR3 loop spans 16 amino acids. CDR1 and CDR2 from the germline V gene are ENHRY and SYGVKD. After removal of 3 bases from V and 9 bases from J, the junction contained 11 bases not matched to a gene. The CDR3 nucleotides read TGTGCCATCAGTGACCGCAGACAGGGGGCTGAGGGTGAGCAGTTCTTC. Protein product: CAISDRRQGAEGEQFF.

About this clone itself: An end of the junction differs from the germline gene, which may be a read error. The chain couples TRBV19 to TRBJ1-3; D is ambiguous. The germline V gene encodes CDR1 LNHDA and CDR2 SQIVND (reference sequence). This CDR3 comprises 18 residues. DNA of the CDR3: TGTGCCAGTAAGGCGGAGGCCTCCTTACTGTCCTCTCGAAACACCATATATTTT. Translating gives CASKAEASLLSSRNTIYF.

CDR3 sequence reads: CASRTGGGYTF. The CDR3, as DNA: TGTGCCAGCAGAACAGGGGGCGGCTACACCTTC. This sequence joins TRBV28 and TRBJ1-2; 9 positions agree with TRBD1. CDR1 is MDHEN and CDR2 is SYDVKM in the germline V gene. V dropped 6 bases and J dropped 8; count of bases not matched to a gene: 1. The CDR3 sequence is 11 residues long.

The CDR3 DNA reads TGTGCCAGCTCACCCCTCGGAGAGACCCAGTACTTC. Residues: CASSPLGETQYF. V is TRBV18 and J is TRBJ2-5, with no clear D. Germline assignment: CDR1 KGHSH and CDR2 LQKENI. Trimming shortened V by 3 bases and J by 4 bases, and 6 bases separated the two germline ends. CDR3 length equals 12 residues.

This clone appeared a few times. The chain combines TRBV12-3 or TRBV12-4 with TRBJ1-3, with TRBD1 as a possible D gene (5 bases). CDR3 length: 13 amino acids. Trimming cost V 8 bases and J 8 bases, with 16 bases left between them. The CDR3 DNA reads as TGTGCCAGCCAGCTTAGAGGCAGGGACACCATATATTTT. Amino acids: CASQLRGRDTIYF.